These 19 T cell receptor beta chains were all obtained from the same sample, sequenced in a study of early T cells in non-severe SARS-CoV-2 infection. TCRdb passed the 5' RACE reads through MiXCR, listing each CDR3 protein once. The sample lists about 110,000 distinct CDR3 sequences; about 12% were seen once. The specimen was whole blood. The receptor source for this set is an adult who was a healthcare worker with PCR-confirmed SARS-CoV-2 infection or an uninfected control (not recorded which).

This clonotype was recorded many times. In nucleotides, the CDR3 is TGCAGACCGAAGGAGCGGGAGGTTTGCTCCTACAATGAGCAGTTCTTC. It codes for CRPKEREVCSYNEQFF. This chain links TRBV20-1 with TRBJ2-1; 9 bases are shared with TRBD2. The CDR3 loop spans 16 amino acids. Germline V gene lookup returns CDR1 DFQATT and CDR2 SNEGSKA (reference sequence).

The gene calls are TRBV27 and TRBJ1-2; D uncertain. The CDR3 runs to 16 residues. The V end was cut by 4 bases, the J end by 4 bases, with 19 bases between. Germline V gives CDR1 MNHEY, CDR2 SMNVEV (reference sequence). The CDR3 region is CASSSAWAGQTYGYTF. CDR3 DNA: TGTGCCAGCAGTTCGGCTTGGGCCGGTCAGACCTATGGCTACACCTTC.

In this sample, this clonotype turned up many times. The gene calls are TRBV27 and TRBJ2-2; D is unclear. Trimming shortened V by 3 bases and J by 0 bases, and 11 bases separated the two germline ends. The CDR3 runs to 16 residues. Per the germline V gene, CDR1 is MNHEY and CDR2 is SMNVEV (reference sequence). Here the CDR3 DNA reads TGTGCCAGCAGTTTTAGGGCTGCAACGAACACCGGGGAGCTGTTTTTT. It yields the protein CASSFRAATNTGELFF.

This chain uses TRBV6-1 with TRBJ1-3; no definite D call. The germline V and J ends were trimmed by 7 bases and 8 bases, with 21 bases remaining between them. Germline CDR1 and CDR2: MNHNS and SASEGT. The CDR3 sequence is 15 residues long. In DNA form, the CDR3 reads TGTGCCAGCACCCCCAGGAGGACGGACTCCTACACCATATATTTT. Translated, it gives CASTPRRTDSYTIYF.

The sample holds many counts of this clonotype. This sequence joins TRBV18 and TRBJ2-1; possible D gene TRBD1, 5 bases. Germline loops: CDR1 KGHSH, CDR2 LQKENI. This CDR3 has 14 residues. V lost 5 bases and J lost 2, with 10 bases in between. Here the CDR3 DNA reads TGTGCCAGCTCAGCGCCGGACACCTACAATGAGCAGTTCTTC. It translates to CASSAPDTYNEQFF.

This clonotype was observed many times. The rearrangement joins TRBV12-3 or TRBV12-4 to TRBJ1-5, with 7 bases aligning to TRBD1. The ends lost 4 bases at V and 3 bases at J; junction bases unmatched: 3. The CDR3 is 14 residues long. The CDR3 region has the DNA TGTGCCAGCAGTTCCGGGACAGTCAATCAGCCCCAGCATTTT. It specifies CASSSGTVNQPQHF.

This clonotype came up a few times. The chain has TRBV29-1 and TRBJ1-1, with 10 bases matching TRBD1. The CDR3 has 16 amino acids. CDR1 is SQVTM and CDR2 is ANQGSEA in the germline V gene. Unmatched junction bases numbered 12, after V lost 3 bases and J lost 5 bases. The CDR3 coding sequence is TGCAGCGTTGAGATACCCGGGGGACAGGGGAAAACTGAAGCTTTCTTT. It specifies CSVEIPGGQGKTEAFF.

V usage is TRBV11-3 and J usage is TRBJ2-1; a weak D match, TRBD1 (6 bases). In germline, CDR1 is SGHNT, CDR2 YENEEA. The length of the CDR3 is 15 residues. The V and J ends lost 4 bases and 4 bases respectively, with 14 bases between them. CDR3 in DNA: TGTGCCAGCAGCTCTGGGACACCCGTTTACAATGAGCAGTTCTTC. It translates to CASSSGTPVYNEQFF.

The chain joins TRBV24-1 to TRBJ1-5; D gene ambiguous. The germline V and J ends were trimmed by 4 bases and 6 bases, with 12 bases remaining between them. Germline lookup yields CDR1 KGHDR and CDR2 SFDVKD. The CDR3 sequence is 14 residues long. CDR3 DNA: TGTGCCACCAGTGACCCGCTGGGAGGTCAGCCCCAGCATTTT. Amino acids: CATSDPLGGQPQHF.

This clonotype showed up many times. The chain links TRBV10-3 to TRBJ2-3; D not certain. Germline CDR1 ENHRY, CDR2 SYGVKD. This CDR3 region has 12 residues. Trimming removed 0 bases from V and 3 bases from J, with 1 base in between. In DNA, the CDR3 is TGTGCCATCAGTGAGTCGACAGATACGCAGTATTTT. Its protein product is CAISESTDTQYF.

The gene calls are TRBV7-2 and TRBJ2-2; D is possibly TRBD1 (6 bases). CDR1 and CDR2 (germline): SGHTA, FQGNSA. CDR3 size: 15 residues. With 3 bases removed from V and 4 bases from J, the gap between germline ends came to 12 bases. The CDR3 region is CASSFSAGVTGELFF. Here the CDR3 DNA reads TGTGCCAGCAGCTTTAGCGCAGGGGTCACCGGGGAGCTGTTTTTT.

This clonotype has at least ten counts. V gene TRBV11-3 combines with J gene TRBJ2-1; 14 bases align to TRBD2. Germline CDR1 is SGHNT and CDR2 is YENEEA. CDR3 length equals 15 residues. J gave up 8 bases and V 5 bases, and 5 bases lay outside the gene matches. CDR3 bases: TGTGCCAGCAGCCCTCGACTAGCGGGAGGGGATGAGCAGTTCTTC. Translated: CASSPRLAGGDEQFF.

This clonotype was picked up a small number of times. The V and J genes are TRBV6-2 or TRBV6-3 and TRBJ2-2; D is perhaps TRBD1 (5 bases). V gave up 4 bases and J gave up 0 bases, with 15 bases separating them. The germline gives CDR1 MNHEY, CDR2 SVGEGT. The CDR3 is 17 residues long. The CDR3 sequence: CASSSGPSRANTGELFF. CDR3 coding DNA: TGTGCCAGCAGTTCCGGCCCGAGCAGGGCGAACACCGGGGAGCTGTTTTTT.

This rearrangement joins TRBV9 to TRBJ1-6; D is perhaps TRBD1 (6 bases). Trimming took 0 bases from V and 10 from J, leaving 11 bases between them. There are 14 residues in the CDR3. Germline V gene lookup returns CDR1 SGDLS and CDR2 YYNGEE. The CDR3 DNA is TGTGCCAGCAGCGTAGTGGAGGGGGAATCACCCCTCCACTTT. This encodes CASSVVEGESPLHF.

This sequence joins TRBV5-8 and TRBJ2-5; D is unclear. This CDR3 comprises 12 residues. Germline V gene sequence: CDR1 SGHTS, CDR2 YDEGEE. The V gene lost 7 bases and the J gene lost 5 bases, with 12 bases spanning the gap. The CDR3 region has the DNA TGTGCCAGCTTTGGGCCTTATGAGACCCAGTACTTC. This gives the protein CASFGPYETQYF.

At least ten counts were recorded for this clonotype. V usage is TRBV5-1 and J usage is TRBJ1-5; D is ambiguous. The length of the CDR3 is 16 residues. CDR1 and CDR2 (germline): SGHRS, YFSETQ. The V gene lost 4 bases and the J gene lost 3 bases, with 17 bases spanning the gap. The CDR3 DNA is TGCGCCAGCAGCCCATCGGAGGTTGGAGTCAATCAGCCCCAGCATTTT. This encodes CASSPSEVGVNQPQHF.

This clonotype was detected only a few times. The rearrangement links TRBV7-9 to TRBJ2-7, with D tentatively TRBD2 (6 bases). This CDR3 is built from 15 residues. Looked up from germline, CDR1 is SEHNR and CDR2 is FQNEAQ (reference sequence). V gave up 2 bases and J gave up 4 bases, with 15 bases separating them. The CDR3, as DNA: TGTGCCAGCAGCTTAAGTTCAGCGGGTATTTACGAGCAGTACTTC. Translation: CASSLSSAGIYEQYF.

The chain joins TRBV27 to TRBJ2-1; D is ambiguous. The CDR3 consists of 15 residues. Germline V lookup: CDR1 MNHEY, CDR2 SMNVEV (reference sequence). V gave up 2 bases and J gave up 1 base, with 9 bases separating them. For the CDR3, the DNA is TGTGCCAGCAGTTTAAGCACGCCTTCCTACAATGAGCAGTTCTTC. Translated: CASSLSTPSYNEQFF.

This clonotype turned up a few times. V usage is TRBV18 and J usage is TRBJ1-5, with 7 bases fitting TRBD1. J lost 1 base, V lost 2 bases, and 5 bases had no gene match. This CDR3 has 16 amino acids. CDR1 is KGHSH, CDR2 LQKENI, per germline. CDR3 sequence reads: CASSPTGVASNQPQHF. The CDR3 DNA reads as TGTGCCAGCTCACCAACAGGGGTGGCAAGCAATCAGCCCCAGCATTTT.